This is a list of T cell receptor beta chains from one sample in a study of molecular identifiers for immune sequencing clone quantification. TCRdb called the PCR reads again in MiXCR, with one record for every CDR3 protein. This sample has over 550,000 distinct CDR3 sequences, with 25% found just once. Sequences were obtained from naive CD8+ T cells from blood, with Jurkat cell RNA spiked in. These receptors were collected from a human donor in good health. Some libraries in this study had Jurkat cell RNA spiked in. CDR3s include the opening cysteine and the closing phenylalanine or tryptophan. The order of the fields is CDR3 length, D gene, V gene, J gene, clone size, CDR3 DNA, CDR3 protein. The D gene is left open where the match is weak. For some rows the clone size is stated as once, few or many, or as a class when expanded; others skip it.

CDR3 length: 17; D gene: .; V gene: TRBV5-1; J gene: TRBJ1-1; clone size: many; CDR3 DNA: TGCGCCAGCAGCTGGGGGGGTTTTGCTCTGGGGAACACTGAAGCTTTCTTT; CDR3 protein: CASSWGGFALGNTEAFF
CDR3 length: 12; D gene: .; V gene: TRBV7-9; J gene: TRBJ2-7; clone size: many; CDR3 DNA: TGTGCCAGCAGCTTAGTACAGGAGCAGGAGTACTTC; CDR3 protein: CASSLVQEQEYF
CDR3 length: 20; D gene: TRBD2; V gene: TRBV7-6; J gene: TRBJ2-1; clone size: many; CDR3 DNA: TGTGCCAGCAGCTTAGTTACAGGGCCCCCAACTAGCGGGAGTGAGGGTGAGCAGTTCTTC; CDR3 protein: CASSLVTGPPTSGSEGEQFF
CDR3 length: 17; D gene: .; V gene: TRBV4-1; J gene: TRBJ1-5; clone size: few; CDR3 DNA: TGCGCCAGCAGCCAAGAGGTTCGGGCCGGGGGCAATCAGCCCCAGCATTTT; CDR3 protein: CASSQEVRAGGNQPQHF
CDR3 length: 17; D gene: TRBD2; V gene: TRBV28; J gene: TRBJ2-5; clone size: many; CDR3 DNA: TGTGCCAGCAGTCCCGGACTAGCGGGAGGGATCTCCGAGACCCAGTACTTC; CDR3 protein: CASSPGLAGGISETQYF
CDR3 length: 14; D gene: .; V gene: TRBV7-9; J gene: TRBJ2-5; clone size: many; CDR3 DNA: TGTGCCAGCCTAACATATTCGGGGGCGGAGACCCAGTACTTC; CDR3 protein: CASLTYSGAETQYF
CDR3 length: 13; D gene: .; V gene: TRBV27; J gene: TRBJ2-7; clone size: many; CDR3 DNA: TGTGCCAGCAGTTATGCCAGTAACTACGAGCAGTACTTC; CDR3 protein: CASSYASNYEQYF
CDR3 length: 14; D gene: TRBD1; V gene: TRBV20-1; J gene: TRBJ1-1; clone size: .; CDR3 DNA: TGCAGTACTAGAGACAGGGGGCGTGGTACTGAAGCTCTCTTT; CDR3 protein: CSTRDRGRGTEALF
CDR3 length: 12; D gene: .; V gene: TRBV7-2; J gene: TRBJ1-1; clone size: .; CDR3 DNA: TGTGCCAGCAGCCTACGGACAGTTCACGTTTTCTTT; CDR3 protein: CASSLRTVHVFF
CDR3 length: 12; D gene: .; V gene: TRBV27; J gene: TRBJ1-2; clone size: .; CDR3 DNA: TGTGCCAGCAGAGGGGGGGGGGACGGCTACACCTTC; CDR3 protein: CASRGGGDGYTF
CDR3 length: 15; D gene: .; V gene: TRBV7-9; J gene: TRBJ2-1; clone size: many; CDR3 DNA: TGTGCCAGCAGCTTCTCGAGGAGCCCCTACAATGAGCAGTTCTTC; CDR3 protein: CASSFSRSPYNEQFF
CDR3 length: 15; D gene: .; V gene: TRBV30; J gene: TRBJ1-6; clone size: .; CDR3 DNA: TGTGCCTGGAGTGCGTTAAGCTCCTATAATTCACCCCTCCACTTT; CDR3 protein: CAWSALSSYNSPLHF
CDR3 length: 14; D gene: .; V gene: TRBV4-3; J gene: TRBJ1-1; clone size: many; CDR3 DNA: TGCGCCAGCAGCCAAGATTCCATGAACACTGAAGCTTTCTTT; CDR3 protein: CASSQDSMNTEAFF
CDR3 length: 14; D gene: .; V gene: TRBV25-1; J gene: TRBJ2-2; clone size: .; CDR3 DNA: TGTGCCAGCAGTGAACTCAGCCACACCGGGGAGCTGTTTTTT; CDR3 protein: CASSELSHTGELFF
CDR3 length: 13; D gene: .; V gene: TRBV27; J gene: TRBJ2-7; clone size: many; CDR3 DNA: TGTGCCAGCAGTCTGAGACTAGGCTACGAGCAGTACTTC; CDR3 protein: CASSLRLGYEQYF
CDR3 length: 14; D gene: .; V gene: TRBV12-3/TRBV12-4; J gene: TRBJ2-3; clone size: many; CDR3 DNA: TGTGCCAGCAGCCTACAGGGCGTCCCAGATACGCAGTATTTT; CDR3 protein: CASSLQGVPDTQYF
CDR3 length: 12; D gene: .; V gene: TRBV5-6; J gene: TRBJ2-1; clone size: .; CDR3 DNA: TGTGCCAGCAGCTTGATCGCGGCTGAGCAGTTCTTC; CDR3 protein: CASSLIAAEQFF
CDR3 length: 15; D gene: .; V gene: TRBV6-1; J gene: TRBJ2-7; clone size: few; CDR3 DNA: TGTACCAGCAGTCCGGGACACTCGCTCTCCTACGAGCAGTACTTC; CDR3 protein: CTSSPGHSLSYEQYF
CDR3 length: 14; D gene: .; V gene: TRBV6-2/TRBV6-3; J gene: TRBJ2-7; clone size: many; CDR3 DNA: TGTGCCAGCACCGCGGTTGAGGGCGCGTACGAGCAGTACTTC; CDR3 protein: CASTAVEGAYEQYF
CDR3 length: 15; D gene: .; V gene: TRBV27; J gene: TRBJ1-1; clone size: .; CDR3 DNA: TGTGCCAGCAGTTCCTCACAGGGAGCCAGCACTGAAGCTTTCTTT; CDR3 protein: CASSSSQGASTEAFF
CDR3 length: 14; D gene: .; V gene: TRBV19; J gene: TRBJ2-5; clone size: few; CDR3 DNA: TGTGCCAGTAACTGGGGGGCTTCCCAAGAGACCCAGTACTTC; CDR3 protein: CASNWGASQETQYF
CDR3 length: 16; D gene: TRBD1; V gene: TRBV6-1; J gene: TRBJ2-7; clone size: many; CDR3 DNA: TGTGCCAGCAGTGAACCCGTCGGACAGGGGACCTACGAGCAGTACTTC; CDR3 protein: CASSEPVGQGTYEQYF
CDR3 length: 15; D gene: TRBD1; V gene: TRBV19; J gene: TRBJ2-5; clone size: .; CDR3 DNA: TGTGCCAGTAATACCGGGACAGGGGTTTTGGAGACCCAGTACTTC; CDR3 protein: CASNTGTGVLETQYF
CDR3 length: 16; D gene: TRBD2; V gene: TRBV11-2; J gene: TRBJ2-3; clone size: .; CDR3 DNA: TGTGCCAGCAGCTCTTATAGCGGGGGGGCCCCAGATACGCAGTATTTT; CDR3 protein: CASSSYSGGAPDTQYF
CDR3 length: 18; D gene: .; V gene: TRBV24-1; J gene: TRBJ2-3; clone size: .; CDR3 DNA: TGTGCCACCAGTGATTCCCGAGGGGCGTCACTAATCACAGATACGCAGTATTTT; CDR3 protein: CATSDSRGASLITDTQYF
CDR3 length: 14; D gene: .; V gene: TRBV11-2; J gene: TRBJ2-2; clone size: .; CDR3 DNA: TGTGCCAGCAGCGCTTGGACAGCCGCCGGGGAGCTGTTTTTT; CDR3 protein: CASSAWTAAGELFF
CDR3 length: 16; D gene: .; V gene: TRBV19; J gene: TRBJ2-1; clone size: once; CDR3 DNA: TGTGCCAGTAGTATTGGGGCCAACCTTAACAATGATGAGCAGTTCTTC; CDR3 protein: CASSIGANLNNDEQFF
CDR3 length: 17; D gene: TRBD1; V gene: TRBV2; J gene: TRBJ2-5; clone size: many; CDR3 DNA: TGTGCCAGCAGCCCCATACTAGGAGGACAGGGGCCAAAGACCCAGTACTTC; CDR3 protein: CASSPILGGQGPKTQYF
CDR3 length: 14; D gene: .; V gene: TRBV6-6; J gene: TRBJ1-5; clone size: many; CDR3 DNA: TGTGCCAGCAGTTACGCAGGGGATAATCAGCCCCAGCATTTT; CDR3 protein: CASSYAGDNQPQHF